This T cell receptor beta chain was sequenced for a study of beta chain features in type 1 diabetes. Study findings and constraints: For Type 1 diabetes patients, all four CD4+ subsets carried TCRB CDR3s that were moderately but significantly shorter.

As regards this clone: Its antigen is still unknown.

As every portion of the isolated RNA was reverse transcribed, the sequencing read expressed TCRB transcripts. The repertoire was sequenced with immunoSEQ multiplex PCR; TCRdb's copy has only in-frame clones and lacks some. The profile covers around 140,000 clones, with 7% to 10% appearing a single time and approximately 0.7% taken by the ten largest. CDR3 length: 15 amino acids. Trimming took 0 bases from V and 1 from J; bases not matched to a gene: 2. The germline V gene encodes CDR1 LNHNV and CDR2 YYDKDF (reference sequence). This chain joins TRBV15 and TRBJ2-5; TRBD1 aligns across 7 bases. Source material: central memory CD4+ T cells from blood. The sequence was collected from a man aged 30-40 years with type 1 diabetes. The CDR3 DNA sequence: TGTGCCACCAGCAGAGATACAGGGGTCCAAGAGACCCAGTACTTC. Its translation: CATSRDTGVQETQYF.